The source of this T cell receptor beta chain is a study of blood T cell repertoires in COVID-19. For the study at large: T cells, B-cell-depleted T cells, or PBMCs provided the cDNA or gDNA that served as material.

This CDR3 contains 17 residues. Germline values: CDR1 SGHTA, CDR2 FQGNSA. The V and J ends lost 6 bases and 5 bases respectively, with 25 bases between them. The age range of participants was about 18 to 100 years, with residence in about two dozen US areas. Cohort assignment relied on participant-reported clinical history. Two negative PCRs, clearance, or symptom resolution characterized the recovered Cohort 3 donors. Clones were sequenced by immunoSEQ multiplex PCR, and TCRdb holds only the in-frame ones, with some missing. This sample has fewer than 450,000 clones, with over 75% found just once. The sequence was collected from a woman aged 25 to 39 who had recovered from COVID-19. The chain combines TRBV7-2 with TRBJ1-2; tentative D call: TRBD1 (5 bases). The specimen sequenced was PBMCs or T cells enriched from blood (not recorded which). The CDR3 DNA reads TGTGCCAGCAGGGGATTAGAGGGGAGGGAGCAAAAGTATGGCTACACCTTC. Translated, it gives CASRGLEGREQKYGYTF.